This TCR beta chain was identified during a study of CD8+ T cells in alopecia areata. Points from the study as a whole: Normal scalp showed lower clonality than lesional scalp, especially alopecia totalis/universalis.

Investigators isolated RNA and reverse transcribed it into cDNA to act as the sequencing template. Profiled with immunoSEQ multiplex PCR; TCRdb holds only in-frame clones, not every one. The sample has 30,000 to 35,000 clones, roughly half seen once. With regard to this clone: Its specificity is not known.

The germline gives CDR1 SGHTA, CDR2 FQGTGA. With V trimmed by 5 bases and J by 10 bases, 13 bases remained unmatched. This CDR3 region has 16 residues. V is TRBV7-3 and J is TRBJ2-1, with 11 bases matching TRBD2. The sample comprised NKG2D-high CD8+ T cells sorted from blood. This TCR derives from a human donor with alopecia areata. In DNA form, the CDR3 reads TGTGCCAGCAGCGGATCGACTAGCGGGGACCGTTGGGAGCAGTTCTTC. Its translation: CASSGSTSGDRWEQFF. The full variable domain, its missing parts supplied by reference TRBV7-3 and TRBJ2-1, is GAGVSQTPSNKVTEKGKYVELRCDPISGHTALYWYRQSLGQGPEFLIYFQGTGAADDSGLPNDRFFAVRPEGSVSTLKIQRTERGDSAVYLCASSGSTSGDRWEQFFGPGTRLTVL.